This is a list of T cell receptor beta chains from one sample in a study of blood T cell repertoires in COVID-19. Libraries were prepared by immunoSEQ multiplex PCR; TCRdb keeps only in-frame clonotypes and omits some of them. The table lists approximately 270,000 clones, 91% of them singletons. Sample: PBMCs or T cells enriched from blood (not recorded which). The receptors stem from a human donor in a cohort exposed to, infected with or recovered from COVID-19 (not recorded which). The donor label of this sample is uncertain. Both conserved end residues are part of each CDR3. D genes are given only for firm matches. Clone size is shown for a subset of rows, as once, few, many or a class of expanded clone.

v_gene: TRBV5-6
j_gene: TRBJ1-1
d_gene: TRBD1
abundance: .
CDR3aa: CASSLGQGLTMNTEAFF
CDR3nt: TGTGCCAGCAGCTTGGGACAGGGCCTTACCATGAACACTGAAGCTTTCTTT

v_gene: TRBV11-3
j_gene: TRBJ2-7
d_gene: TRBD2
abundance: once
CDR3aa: CASSYRSGGNYEQYF
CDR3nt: TGTGCCAGCAGCTACAGAAGCGGGGGAAACTACGAGCAGTACTTC

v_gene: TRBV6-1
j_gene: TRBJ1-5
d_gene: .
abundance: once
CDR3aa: CASSELGSQPQHF
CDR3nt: TGTGCCAGCAGTGAACTCGGGAGTCAGCCCCAGCATTTT

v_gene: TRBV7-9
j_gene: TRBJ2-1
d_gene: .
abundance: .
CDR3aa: CASSPPIGDNEQFF
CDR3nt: TGTGCCAGCAGCCCGCCTATAGGGGACAATGAGCAGTTCTTC

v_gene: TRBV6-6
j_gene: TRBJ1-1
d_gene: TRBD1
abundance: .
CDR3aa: CASSPADRGLSEAFF
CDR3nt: TGTGCCAGCAGTCCCGCGGACAGGGGGCTGTCTGAAGCTTTCTTT

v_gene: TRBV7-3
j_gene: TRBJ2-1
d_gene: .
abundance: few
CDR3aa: CASSLGAYNEQFF
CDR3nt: TGTGCCAGCAGTCTGGGGGCTTACAATGAGCAGTTCTTC

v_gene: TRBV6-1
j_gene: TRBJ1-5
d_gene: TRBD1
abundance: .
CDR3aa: CASSEQGARSNQPQHF
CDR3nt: TGTGCCAGCAGTGAACAGGGGGCAAGGAGCAATCAGCCCCAGCATTTT

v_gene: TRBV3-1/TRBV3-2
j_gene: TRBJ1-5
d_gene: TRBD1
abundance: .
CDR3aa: CASSHRQGDQPQHF
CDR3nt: TGTGCCAGCAGCCACAGACAGGGTGATCAGCCCCAGCATTTT

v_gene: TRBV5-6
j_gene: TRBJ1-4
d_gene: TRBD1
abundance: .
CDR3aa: CASSLAFRQGHEKLFF
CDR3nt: TGTGCCAGCAGCTTGGCCTTTCGACAGGGACATGAAAAACTGTTTTTT

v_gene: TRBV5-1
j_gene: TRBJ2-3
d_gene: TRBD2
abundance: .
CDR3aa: CASSFRNLGTSRDTQYF
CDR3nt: TGCGCCAGCAGCTTCCGAAACTTGGGGACTAGTCGCGATACGCAGTATTTT

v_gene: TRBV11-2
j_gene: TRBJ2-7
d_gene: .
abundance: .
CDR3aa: CASSLTGTYEQYF
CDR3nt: TGTGCCAGCAGCCTAACAGGGACCTACGAGCAGTACTTC

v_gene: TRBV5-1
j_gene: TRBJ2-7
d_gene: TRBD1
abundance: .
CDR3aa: CASKQGNPSEQYF
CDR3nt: TGCGCCAGCAAACAGGGGAATCCTTCCGAGCAGTACTTC

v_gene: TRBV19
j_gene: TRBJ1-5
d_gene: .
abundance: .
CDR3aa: CATLASSNQPQHF
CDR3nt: TGTGCCACCCTCGCCAGTAGCAATCAGCCCCAGCATTTT

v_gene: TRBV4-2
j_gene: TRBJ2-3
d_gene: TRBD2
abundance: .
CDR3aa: CASSHERASGGRADTQYF
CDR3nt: TGTGCCAGCAGCCACGAGAGGGCTAGCGGGGGGAGGGCAGATACGCAGTATTTT

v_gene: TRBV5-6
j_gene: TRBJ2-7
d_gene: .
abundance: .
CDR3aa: CASSLSREQYF
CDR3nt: TGTGCCAGCAGCTTGTCTCGCGAGCAGTACTTC

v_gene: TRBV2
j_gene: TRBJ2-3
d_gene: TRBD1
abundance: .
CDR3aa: CASSERQGDTQYF
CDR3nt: TGTGCCAGCAGTGAACGACAGGGGGATACGCAGTATTTT

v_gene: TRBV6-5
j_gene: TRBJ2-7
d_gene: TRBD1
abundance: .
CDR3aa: CASSPGTGSSYEQYF
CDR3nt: TGTGCCAGCAGCCCGGGGACAGGTAGCTCCTACGAGCAGTACTTC

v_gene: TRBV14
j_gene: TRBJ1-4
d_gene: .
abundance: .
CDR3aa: CASSQVLQGSEKLFF
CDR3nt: TGTGCCAGCAGCCAAGTCCTCCAGGGGAGTGAAAAACTGTTTTTT

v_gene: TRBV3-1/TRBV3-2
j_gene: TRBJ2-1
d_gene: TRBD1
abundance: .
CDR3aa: CASSQDEGAHYNEQFF
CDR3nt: TGTGCCAGCAGCCAAGACGAGGGGGCGCACTACAATGAGCAGTTCTTC

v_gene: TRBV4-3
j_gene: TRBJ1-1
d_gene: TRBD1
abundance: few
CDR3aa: CASSQVLDRGMNTEAFF
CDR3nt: TGCGCCAGCAGCCAAGTCTTGGACAGGGGGATGAACACTGAAGCTTTCTTT

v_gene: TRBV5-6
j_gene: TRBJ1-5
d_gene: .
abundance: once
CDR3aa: CASSRDNNQPQHF
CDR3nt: TGTGCCAGCAGCCGGGACAACAATCAGCCCCAGCATTTT

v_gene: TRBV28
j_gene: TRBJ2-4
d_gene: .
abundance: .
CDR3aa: CASSLLDGLAKNIQYF
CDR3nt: TGTGCCAGCAGTCTCCTGGACGGACTAGCCAAAAACATTCAGTACTTC

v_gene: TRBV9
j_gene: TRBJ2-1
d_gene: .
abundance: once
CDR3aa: CASSVNRAGTSINEQFF
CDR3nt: TGTGCCAGCAGCGTAAATAGGGCCGGGACATCCATCAATGAGCAGTTCTTC

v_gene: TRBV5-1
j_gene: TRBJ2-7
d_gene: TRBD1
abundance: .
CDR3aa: CASSSRQGLGYEQYF
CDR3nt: TGCGCCAGCAGCTCGAGACAGGGGTTGGGCTACGAGCAGTACTTC

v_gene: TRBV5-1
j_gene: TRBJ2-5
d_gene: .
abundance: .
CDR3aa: CASSSGHQETQYF
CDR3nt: TGCGCCAGCAGCTCAGGGCACCAAGAGACCCAGTACTTC

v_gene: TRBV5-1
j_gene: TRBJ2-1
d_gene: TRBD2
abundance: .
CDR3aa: CASSPSGGQYNEQFF
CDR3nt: TGCGCCAGCAGCCCGAGCGGGGGCCAATACAATGAGCAGTTCTTC

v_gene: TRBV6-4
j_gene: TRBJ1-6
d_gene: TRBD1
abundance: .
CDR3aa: CASSATTGGNSPLHF
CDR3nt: TGTGCCAGCAGTGCGACGACAGGGGGTAATTCACCCCTCCACTTT

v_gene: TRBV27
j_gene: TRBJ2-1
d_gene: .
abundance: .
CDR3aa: CASSLGHYNEQFF
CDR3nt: TGTGCCAGCAGTTTAGGGCACTACAATGAGCAGTTCTTC

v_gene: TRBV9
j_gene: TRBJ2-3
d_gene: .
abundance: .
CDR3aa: CASSEGADTQYF
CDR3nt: TGTGCCAGCAGCGAAGGGGCAGATACGCAGTATTTT

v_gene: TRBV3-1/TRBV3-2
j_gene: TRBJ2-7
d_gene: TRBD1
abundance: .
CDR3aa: CASSPVDRVTYEQYF
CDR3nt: TGTGCCAGCAGCCCCGTGGACAGGGTTACCTACGAGCAGTACTTC

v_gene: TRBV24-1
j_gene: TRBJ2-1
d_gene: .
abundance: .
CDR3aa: CATRATEYNEQFF
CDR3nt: TGTGCCACCAGGGCGACAGAATACAATGAGCAGTTCTTC

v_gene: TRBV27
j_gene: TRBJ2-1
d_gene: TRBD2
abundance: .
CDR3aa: CASPGGRSSYNEQFF
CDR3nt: TGTGCCAGCCCGGGAGGCAGGAGCTCCTACAATGAGCAGTTCTTC

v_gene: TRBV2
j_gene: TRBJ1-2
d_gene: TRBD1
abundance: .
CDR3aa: CASCYDRGNYGYTF
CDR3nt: TGTGCCAGCTGCTATGACAGGGGCAACTATGGCTACACCTTC

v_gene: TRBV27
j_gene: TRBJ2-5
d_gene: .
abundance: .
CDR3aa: CASKRQETQYF
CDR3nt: TGTGCCAGCAAGCGGCAAGAGACCCAGTACTTC

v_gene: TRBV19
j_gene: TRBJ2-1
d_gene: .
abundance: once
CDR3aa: CATSPGGAGSNEQFF
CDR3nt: TGTGCCACCAGTCCCGGAGGGGCAGGGTCGAATGAGCAGTTCTTC

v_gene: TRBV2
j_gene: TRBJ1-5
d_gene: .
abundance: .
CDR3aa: CASSETGAEPQHF
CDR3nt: TGTGCCAGCAGTGAGACAGGCGCTGAGCCCCAGCATTTT

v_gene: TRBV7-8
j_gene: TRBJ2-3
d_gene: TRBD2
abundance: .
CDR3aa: CASSRGLAGEGGTQYF
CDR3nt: TGTGCCAGCAGCCGAGGACTAGCGGGGGAAGGGGGTACGCAGTATTTT

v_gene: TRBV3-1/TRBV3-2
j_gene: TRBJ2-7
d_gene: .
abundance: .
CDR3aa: CASSQDGLAQVNQYF
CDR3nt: TGTGCCAGCAGCCAAGATGGGCTAGCTCAGGTGAACCAGTACTTC

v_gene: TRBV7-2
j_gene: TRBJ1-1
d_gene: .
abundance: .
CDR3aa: CASSLSLGGVTEAFF
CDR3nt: TGTGCCAGCAGCCTGTCGCTGGGGGGAGTCACTGAAGCTTTCTTT

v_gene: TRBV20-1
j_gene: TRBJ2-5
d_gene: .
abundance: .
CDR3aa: CSAPHGAQYF
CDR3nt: TGCAGTGCTCCTCACGGGGCCCAGTACTTC

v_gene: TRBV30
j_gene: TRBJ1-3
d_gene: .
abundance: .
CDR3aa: CAWDSLSGNTIYF
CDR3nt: TGTGCCTGGGACAGCCTCTCTGGAAACACCATATATTTT

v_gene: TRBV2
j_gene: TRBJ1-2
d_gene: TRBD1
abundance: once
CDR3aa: CASTGTGGYGYTF
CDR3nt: TGTGCCAGCACCGGGACAGGGGGGTATGGCTACACCTTC

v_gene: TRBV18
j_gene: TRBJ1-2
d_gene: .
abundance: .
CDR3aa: CASSPSNYGYTF
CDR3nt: TGTGCCAGCTCACCATCAAATTATGGCTACACCTTC

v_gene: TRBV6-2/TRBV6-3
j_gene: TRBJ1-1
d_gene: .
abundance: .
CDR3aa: CASSFLGTEAFF
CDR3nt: TGTGCCAGCAGTTTCCTCGGCACTGAAGCTTTCTTT

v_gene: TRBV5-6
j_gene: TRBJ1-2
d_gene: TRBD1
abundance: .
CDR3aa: CASSLTRGNAYGYTF
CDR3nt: TGTGCCAGCAGCCTTACCAGGGGGAACGCCTATGGCTACACCTTC

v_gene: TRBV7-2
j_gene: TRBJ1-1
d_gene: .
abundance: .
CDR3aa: CASSLVISRADTEAFF
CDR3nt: TGTGCCAGCAGCTTAGTAATATCCAGGGCGGACACTGAAGCTTTCTTT

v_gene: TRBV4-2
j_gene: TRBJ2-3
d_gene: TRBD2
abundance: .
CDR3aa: CASSQEGSGGSTDTQYF
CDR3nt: TGTGCCAGCAGCCAAGAGGGTAGCGGGGGAAGCACAGATACGCAGTATTTT

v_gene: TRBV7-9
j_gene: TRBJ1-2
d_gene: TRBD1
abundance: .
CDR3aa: CASSFMDRGLDGYTF
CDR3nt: TGTGCCAGCAGCTTTATGGACAGGGGTTTGGATGGCTACACCTTC

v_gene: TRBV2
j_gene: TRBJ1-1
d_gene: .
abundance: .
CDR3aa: CASSGDRSTEAFF
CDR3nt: TGTGCCAGCAGTGGTGACAGAAGCACTGAAGCTTTCTTT

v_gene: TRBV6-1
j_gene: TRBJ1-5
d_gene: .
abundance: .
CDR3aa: CASSEDEGVHQPQHF
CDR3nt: TGTGCCAGCAGTGAAGATGAGGGGGTTCATCAGCCCCAGCATTTT

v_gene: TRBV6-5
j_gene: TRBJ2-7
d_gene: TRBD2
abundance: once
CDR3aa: CASRSPAGEYEQYF
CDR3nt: TGTGCCAGCAGATCACCTGCGGGGGAATACGAGCAGTACTTC

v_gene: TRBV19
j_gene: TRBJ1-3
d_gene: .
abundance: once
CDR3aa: CASSSGSGNTIYF
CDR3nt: TGTGCCAGTAGCAGCGGCTCTGGAAACACCATATATTTT

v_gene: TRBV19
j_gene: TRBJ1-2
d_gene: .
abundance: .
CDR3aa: CASSIDRETIGGYTF
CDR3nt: TGTGCCAGTAGTATAGATCGGGAGACAATCGGTGGCTACACCTTC